This T cell receptor (beta chain) was sequenced in a study of CD8 T cells in Susac syndrome. Study-level background: Blood was drawn from Susac syndrome patients while they were therapy-naive, on corticosteroids, or on intravenous immunoglobulin alone.

CDR1 and CDR2 from the germline V gene are SNHLY and FYNNEI. V lost 0 bases and J lost 0, with 9 bases in between. The CDR3 sequence is 16 residues long. CD8+ and CD4+ T cells circulating in blood were sequenced for TCR beta. TEMRA cells were FACS-enriched, while CD8+ and CD4+ T cells were negatively isolated. After extraction with the RNeasy kit, roughly 0.45 to 1 ug of the RNA was reverse transcribed using random hexamers. immunoSEQ multiplex PCR amplified TCR beta CDR3 across 54 Vbeta, 13 Jbeta. TCRdb reprocessed the immunoSEQ multiplex PCR reads via MiXCR and lists one record per CDR3 protein. The table records about 81,000 distinct CDR3 sequences, roughly 94% of them present only once. This clonotype was counted a single time.

The V gene is TRBV2, the J gene TRBJ2-1; a weak D match, TRBD1 (5 bases). This TCR was recovered from a human donor with Susac syndrome. The material sequenced was CD8+ T cells from PBMCs. CDR3 sequence (DNA): TGTGCCAGCAGTGAAGCGGGGCGGAGCTCCTACAATGAGCAGTTCTTC. Residues: CASSEAGRSSYNEQFF.